The 7 T cell receptor beta chains listed next were all sequenced from one sample in a study of T cells expressing NK-cell markers. TCRdb reprocessed the 5' RACE reads and keeps a single row for each CDR3 protein, giving no DNA. The sample has about 380,000 distinct CDR3 sequences; the top ten hold 5.2%. Sequencing was carried out using blood T cells: a sorted CD56 or NKG2C T cell subset, CD4+ or CD8+ T cells, or bulk PBMC T cells (not recorded which). Receptors were obtained from a man aged 18 to 69 in good health.

The rearrangement links TRBV29-1 to TRBJ2-5; TCRdb lists TRBD1, though no DNA is available to test this call. Germline V CDR1 and CDR2: SQVTM, ANQGSEA. The CDR3 length is 13 residues. CDR3 loop: CSVVQGTGETQYF.

The chain recombines TRBV5-1 with TRBJ1-1; TCRdb selects TRBD1, and the lack of DNA leaves this call unchecked. The CDR3 sequence is 19 residues long. Germline values: CDR1 SGHRS, CDR2 YFSETQ. CDR3 amino acids: CASSRVAGTGGFMNTEAFF.

The V and J genes are TRBV15 and TRBJ1-4; TCRdb reports TRBD1, a call that lacks DNA to check it against. The CDR3 spans 15 residues. Germline V gene data show CDR1 as LNHNV and CDR2 as YYDKDF (reference sequence). The CDR3 sequence: CATRKNRGTNEKLFF.

The gene calls are TRBV2 and TRBJ1-4. Per germline, CDR1 SNHLY and CDR2 FYNNEI. This CDR3 has 13 amino acids. The CDR3 region is CASSDVFFEKLFF.

This chain links TRBV19 with TRBJ1-1; TCRdb proposes TRBD1, but this gene call is untestable without DNA. Germline V gene lookup returns CDR1 LNHDA and CDR2 SQIVND (reference sequence). The length of the CDR3 is 16 residues. The CDR3 here is CASSPRPRGTNTEAFF.

The chain uses TRBV7-2 and TRBJ2-1; TCRdb reports TRBD1, a call that lacks DNA to check it against. CDR3 length: 15 amino acids. Germline CDR1 SGHTA, CDR2 FQGNSA. CDR3 residues: CASSLVLRQGDEQFF. Looking up the rest from reference TRBV7-2 and TRBJ2-1 gives the full variable domain: GAGVSQSPSNKVTEKGKDVELRCDPISGHTALYWYRQSLGQGLEFLIYFQGNSAPDKSGLPSDRFSAERTGGSVSTLTIQRTQQEDSAVYLCASSLVLRQGDEQFFGPGTRLTVL.

The gene calls are TRBV20-1 and TRBJ1-1; the D gene TCRdb calls, TRBD1, cannot be checked with no DNA. The CDR3 runs 16 residues. Germline CDR1 DFQATT, CDR2 SNEGSKA (reference sequence). CDR3 protein: CSASRDRVRANTEAFF.